These T cell receptor beta chains were read from a single sample in a study of T cell responses to AZD1222 COVID-19 vaccine. Generated by immunoSEQ multiplex PCR, the TCRdb table keeps only in-frame clones and is missing some. The sample contains some 84,000 clones, 70% to 90% of which appear only once. The sample here was peripheral blood, taken 28 days after the second AZD1222 dose. The receptors originated from an adult who received the AZD1222 COVID-19 vaccine. The CDR3 runs from the conserved cysteine through the conserved F or W. D genes are given only for firm matches. Size is omitted from some rows. Given values are once, few, many or a class for expanded clones.

V gene,D gene,clone size,J gene,CDR3 protein,CDR3 DNA
TRBV27,.,few,TRBJ2-4,CASSAGNKNIQYF,TGTGCCAGCTCGGCCGGGAACAAAAACATTCAGTACTTC
TRBV19,TRBD2,.,TRBJ2-2,CATRAGGNTGELFF,TGTGCCACCCGGGCGGGGGGGAACACCGGGGAGCTGTTTTTT
TRBV5-1,TRBD1,.,TRBJ1-1,CASTPGTGNTEAFF,TGCGCCAGCACCCCCGGGACAGGGAACACTGAAGCTTTCTTT
TRBV5-1,.,.,TRBJ1-6,CASSLTQGRNSPLHF,TGCGCCAGCAGCTTGACCCAGGGAAGGAATTCACCCCTCCACTTT
TRBV11-2,TRBD1,.,TRBJ1-5,CASSEQGAYQPQHF,TGTGCCAGCAGCGAACAGGGGGCCTATCAGCCCCAGCATTTT
TRBV4-2,.,.,TRBJ1-2,CASSQDSGVDYGYTF,TGTGCCAGCAGCCAAGATTCGGGGGTAGACTATGGCTACACCTTC
TRBV6-5,.,.,TRBJ1-3,CASRPTTHSGNTIYF,TGTGCCAGCAGACCTACCACCCACTCTGGAAACACCATATATTTT
TRBV6-6,.,.,TRBJ1-2,CASSSTGKGYTF,TGTGCCAGCAGCTCAACAGGGAAGGGCTACACCTTC
TRBV6-5,.,.,TRBJ1-1,CASKYRGGAFF,TGTGCCAGCAAATATAGGGGGGGGGCTTTCTTT
TRBV19,.,.,TRBJ1-5,CASTRDNQPQHF,TGTGCCAGTACACGGGACAATCAGCCCCAGCATTTT
TRBV5-4,.,.,TRBJ2-5,CASSLAGLQETQYF,TGTGCCAGCAGCTTGGCCGGACTTCAAGAGACCCAGTACTTC
TRBV4-3,.,.,TRBJ2-2,CASSQAAGNTGELFF,TGCGCCAGCAGCCAAGCTGCGGGGAACACCGGGGAGCTGTTTTTT
TRBV9,TRBD1,.,TRBJ2-5,CASSRQGPGQETQYF,TGTGCCAGCAGCAGACAGGGGCCCGGCCAAGAGACCCAGTACTTC
TRBV7-8,.,.,TRBJ1-2,CASSNRPGGDYGYTF,TGTGCCAGCAGCAACCGACCGGGTGGAGACTATGGCTACACCTTC
TRBV28,TRBD1,.,TRBJ1-5,CASSFSQGARDQPQHF,TGTGCCAGCAGTTTTTCACAGGGGGCAAGAGATCAGCCCCAGCATTTT
TRBV3-1/TRBV3-2,.,.,TRBJ2-5,CASSQPHLGVAQYF,TGTGCCAGCAGCCAACCGCATTTGGGAGTGGCCCAGTACTTC
TRBV28,.,.,TRBJ1-2,CACNTGDKYYGYTF,TGTGCCTGCAATACCGGGGACAAATACTATGGCTACACCTTC
TRBV24-1,.,.,TRBJ2-1,CATSDPTGNEQFF,TGTGCCACCAGTGATCCTACAGGGAATGAGCAGTTCTTC
TRBV11-3,.,.,TRBJ2-6,CASSLRVSGANVLTF,TGTGCCAGCAGCTTGAGGGTCTCTGGGGCCAACGTCCTGACTTTC
TRBV28,.,few,TRBJ1-1,CASTVRAPATEAFF,TGTGCCAGCACCGTGAGGGCTCCCGCCACTGAAGCTTTCTTT
TRBV18,.,.,TRBJ1-5,CASSMDRNQPQHF,TGTGCCAGCTCAATGGACCGCAATCAGCCCCAGCATTTT
TRBV27,.,.,TRBJ1-1,CASSLNRLGTEAFF,TGTGCCAGCAGTTTAAATAGACTGGGCACTGAAGCTTTCTTT